The 20 T cell receptor beta chains below all came from one sample that was sequenced in a study of T cell repertoires in cytomegalovirus infection. TCRdb processed the reads anew with MiXCR; each CDR3 protein has one entry. This table has under 200,000 distinct CDR3 sequences, 8% to 10% appearing once. The material sequenced was PBMCs. These receptors were collected from a human donor in good health (CMV status not recorded). Some clones in this sample may be carry-over from other donors' samples.

This clonotype has a count of ten or more. The chain employs TRBV7-8 and TRBJ1-5, with 8 nucleotides matching TRBD1. The CDR3 extends over 16 amino acids. The V gene end was trimmed by 4 bases and the J gene end by 6 bases; junction bases not matched to a gene: 11. Looked up from germline, CDR1 is SGHVS and CDR2 is FQNEAQ. CDR3 coding DNA: TGTGCCAGCAGCTCAGAGGACAGGGAATGGAGTCAGCCCCAGCATTTT. This encodes CASSSEDREWSQPQHF.

In this sample, this clonotype turned up a few times. The chain carries TRBV11-2 and TRBJ2-7, with D tentatively TRBD1 (5 bases). The CDR3 extends over 13 amino acids. Trimming pared 5 bases from V and 5 bases from J, leaving 13 bases between. Per germline, CDR1 SGHAT and CDR2 FQNNGV. Here the CDR3 DNA reads TGTGCCAGCAGCCCCGACAGACTCCACGAGCAGTACTTC. Translated, it gives CASSPDRLHEQYF. Looking up the rest from reference TRBV11-2 and TRBJ2-7 gives the full variable domain: EAGVAQSPRYKIIEKRQSVAFWCNPISGHATLYWYQQILGQGPKLLIQFQNNGVVDDSQLPKDRFSAERLKGVDSTLKIQPAKLEDSAVYLCASSPDRLHEQYFGPGTRLTVT.

This clonotype was recorded at least ten times. The J gene is TRBJ2-7, the V gene TRBV12-3 or TRBV12-4, with D perhaps matching TRBD1 or TRBD2 (5 bases each). V lost 6 bases and J 3 bases, leaving 12 bases between the germline ends. This CDR3 has 13 amino acids. CDR3 sequence reads: CASSHGAFYEQYF. In nucleotides, the CDR3 is TGTGCCAGCAGCCACGGGGCCTTCTACGAGCAGTACTTC.

There are a few counts of this clonotype. The chain has TRBV28 and TRBJ1-6, with TRBD1 matching 12 bases. V lost 5 bases, J lost 9 bases, and 11 bases stayed unmatched. The CDR3 covers 17 residues. Germline values: CDR1 MDHEN, CDR2 SYDVKM. This chain's CDR3 is CASSPGTGGPSSSPLHF. In DNA, the CDR3 is TGTGCCAGCAGTCCGGGGACAGGGGGCCCCTCAAGTTCACCCCTCCACTTT.

This clonotype has ten or more counts. This chain connects TRBV28 to TRBJ2-7, with TRBD2 identical over 11 bases. The CDR3 is made up of 17 amino acids. With V trimmed by 2 bases and J by 0 bases, 6 bases remained unmatched. Germline values: CDR1 MDHEN, CDR2 SYDVKM. CDR3 in DNA: TGTGCCAGCAGTTTACTAGGACTAGCGGGCCACTCCTACGAGCAGTACTTC. Encoded protein: CASSLLGLAGHSYEQYF.

This clonotype showed up just a few times. The V and J genes are TRBV6-1 and TRBJ2-1, with a tentative D call TRBD1 (7 bases). The CDR3 is 15 amino acids. V was pared by 6 bases and J by 1 base, with 13 bases between. The germline gives CDR1 MNHNS, CDR2 SASEGT. The CDR3 reads CASSKTGRSYNEQFF. CDR3 coding DNA: TGTGCCAGCAGCAAGACAGGGAGGTCCTACAATGAGCAGTTCTTC.

This clonotype has a count of ten or more. This chain uses TRBV7-2 with TRBJ2-4; 8 positions match TRBD2. The CDR3 consists of 14 residues. V lost 6 bases to trimming and J lost 5 bases; unmatched junction nucleotides: 6. From germline, CDR1 is SGHTA and CDR2 FQGNSA. CDR3 sequence reads: CASSSGGGENIQYF. The DNA for the CDR3 is TGTGCCAGCAGTTCCGGGGGGGGCGAAAACATTCAGTACTTC.

This chain uses TRBV20-1 with TRBJ2-5; maybe TRBD2 (6 bases). CDR1 is DFQATT and CDR2 is SNEGSKA in the germline V gene (reference sequence). The CDR3 sequence is 12 residues long. The ends were cut back, 6 bases at V and 5 bases at J, with 13 bases in the middle. In DNA form, the CDR3 reads TGCAGTGCCCGGGACTCTTCGGAGACCCAGTACTTC. Translated: CSARDSSETQYF.

Only a few counts were recorded for this clonotype. This chain joins TRBV20-1 and TRBJ2-7, with 8 bases lining up with TRBD2. The CDR3 runs to 14 residues. CDR1 and CDR2 (germline): DFQATT, SNEGSKA (reference sequence). With V trimmed by 0 bases and J by 7 bases, 8 bases remained unmatched. This CDR3 reads CSARDSTSGGEQYF. The CDR3, as DNA: TGCAGTGCTAGAGATAGCACTAGCGGAGGGGAGCAGTACTTC.

This clonotype is a singleton in its sample. The chain uses TRBV20-1 and TRBJ1-2; TRBD1 matches at 10 bases. The V and J ends lost 5 bases and 7 bases, in that order; junction bases with no gene match: 16. The CDR3 loop spans 16 amino acids. Germline CDR1 DFQATT, CDR2 SNEGSKA (reference sequence). The CDR3 nucleotides are TGCAGTGCTCGGGAGGGACAGGGGCTCCTAGTGCGTGGCTACACCTTC. The encoded protein is CSAREGQGLLVRGYTF.

This clonotype has only a few counts. This clone may be a read error of a much larger clone one base away. This rearrangement joins TRBV7-2 to TRBJ2-1; weak D call: TRBD2 (5 bases). The CDR3 consists of 14 residues. CDR1 is SGHTA, CDR2 FQGNSA, per germline. V gave up 1 base and J gave up 11 bases, with 15 bases separating them. The CDR3 spells CASSLVGGWNKQFF. The CDR3 nucleotides are TGTGCCAGCAGCTTAGTGGGCGGGTGGAATAAGCAGTTCTTC.

The sample holds a few counts of this clonotype. The CDR3 nucleotides read TGTGCCAGCAGCTTAACGGGGGGCCCAGGTGATACGCAGTATTTT. Protein product: CASSLTGGPGDTQYF. The chain combines TRBV9 with TRBJ2-3, with D maybe TRBD2 (7 bases). The ends were cut back, 4 bases at V and 6 bases at J, with 18 bases in the middle. Per the germline V gene, CDR1 is SGDLS and CDR2 is YYNGEE. The CDR3 covers 15 residues.

This clonotype appeared many times. The rearrangement links TRBV28 to TRBJ1-1, with D uncertain. V dropped 6 bases and J dropped 5 bases, with 19 bases sitting between them. Germline values: CDR1 MDHEN, CDR2 SYDVKM. The CDR3 consists of 15 residues. CDR3 coding DNA: TGTGCCAGCAGCCTCCCGGCTCCCAGAACTACTGAAGCTTTCTTT. It codes for CASSLPAPRTTEAFF.

This clonotype was detected ten times or more. The chain has TRBV14 and TRBJ1-6, with D tentatively TRBD1 (5 bases). Germline loops: CDR1 SGHDN, CDR2 FVKESK. Deletions cut 4 bases from V and 5 bases from J, with 15 bases between. The CDR3 has 16 amino acids. CDR3: CASSLYGRGDNSPLHF. The CDR3 nucleotides are TGTGCCAGCAGCCTATATGGGAGGGGCGATAATTCACCCCTCCACTTT.

This clonotype has ten or more counts. The chain has TRBV7-2 and TRBJ1-2; D is unresolved. The CDR3 extends over 13 amino acids. V lost 1 base to trimming and J lost 8 bases, with 11 bases between them. Per germline, CDR1 SGHTA and CDR2 FQGNSA. The CDR3 nucleotides are TGTGCCAGCAGCTTAGGGCTGACCGGGGGCTACACCTTC. Protein: CASSLGLTGGYTF.

This clonotype was recorded many times. The V call is TRBV20-1, the J call TRBJ2-1, with D maybe TRBD2 (6 bases). The V gene's germline CDR1 is DFQATT and CDR2 SNEGSKA (reference sequence). This CDR3 is 15 amino acids long. Trimming removed 6 bases from V and 0 bases from J, with 15 bases in between. This CDR3 reads CSARDSKSSYNEQFF. The CDR3 DNA is TGCAGTGCCAGGGACTCAAAAAGCTCCTACAATGAGCAGTTCTTC.

This clonotype has at least ten counts. The rearrangement joins TRBV5-1 to TRBJ2-2; 8 bases align to TRBD1. Germline V gene lookup returns CDR1 SGHRS and CDR2 YFSETQ. The CDR3 runs 18 residues. Unmatched junction bases numbered 14, after V lost 4 bases and J lost 3 bases. In DNA form, the CDR3 reads TGCGCCAGCAGCGCACGGACAGGGAGGTTGGGTGACACCGGGGAGCTGTTTTTT. Encoded protein: CASSARTGRLGDTGELFF. Using reference TRBV5-1 and TRBJ2-2 for the parts outside the CDR3, the full variable domain is KAGVTQTPRYLIKTRGQQVTLSCSPISGHRSVSWYQQTPGQGLQFLFEYFSETQRNKGNFPGRFSGRQFSNSRSEMNVSTLELGDSALYLCASSARTGRLGDTGELFFGEGSRLTVL.

Many counts were recorded for this clonotype. The chain employs TRBV7-8 and TRBJ2-5; D unresolved. The CDR3 spans 12 residues. Germline values: CDR1 SGHVS, CDR2 FQNEAQ. V was shortened by 5 bases and J by 1 base, with 5 bases between the two germline ends. The CDR3 bases are TGTGCCAGCAGCCCGTTCCAAGAGACCCAGTACTTC. It codes for CASSPFQETQYF.

This clonotype appeared many times. In DNA, the CDR3 is TGTGCCAGCAATTCAAACCTAGAATCAGGTGGCAGGCGGTTGAACACTGAAGCTTTCTTT. Protein: CASNSNLESGGRRLNTEAFF. J is TRBJ1-1 and V is TRBV6-2 or TRBV6-3; D call uncertain. This CDR3 contains 20 residues. Germline V gene sequence: CDR1 MNHEY, CDR2 SVGEGT. Deletions cut 7 bases from V and 0 bases from J, with 30 bases between.

The chain uses TRBV15 and TRBJ2-5; 9 bases match TRBD2. This CDR3 comprises 16 residues. V was pared by 0 bases and J by 1 base, with 3 bases of the junction left unmatched. Germline lookup yields CDR1 LNHNV and CDR2 YYDKDF (reference sequence). The CDR3 loop reads CATSREPAGGQETQYF. DNA of the CDR3: TGTGCCACCAGCAGAGAACCAGCGGGGGGCCAAGAGACCCAGTACTTC.